This T cell receptor beta chain derives from a study of blood T cell repertoires in COVID-19. About the study: The United States, Italy and Spain provided the acute and convalescent COVID-19 samples. From T cells, B-cell-depleted T cells, or PBMCs came the material, which was cDNA or gDNA.

Authors' analysis steps: By means of reference gene primer amplification, nucleated cell counts were estimated. Profiling relied on immunoSEQ multiplex PCR, and the TCRdb table lists in-frame clones only, not all of them. V and J calls and clone size are copied from that table; D and trimming were computed from the DNA. The sample has roughly 72,000 clones, approximately 90% seen once. The ends were cut back, 5 bases at V and 0 bases at J, with 9 bases in the middle. Germline values: CDR1 LNHDA, CDR2 SQIVND (reference sequence). This CDR3 has 14 residues. Material for sequencing was peripheral blood. This receptor was obtained from a human donor in a cohort sampled during active COVID-19. The chain carries TRBV19 and TRBJ2-3; D is unclear. For the CDR3, the DNA is TGTGCCAGTAGTCAGACACCAAGCACAGATACGCAGTATTTT. This sequence encodes CASSQTPSTDTQYF.